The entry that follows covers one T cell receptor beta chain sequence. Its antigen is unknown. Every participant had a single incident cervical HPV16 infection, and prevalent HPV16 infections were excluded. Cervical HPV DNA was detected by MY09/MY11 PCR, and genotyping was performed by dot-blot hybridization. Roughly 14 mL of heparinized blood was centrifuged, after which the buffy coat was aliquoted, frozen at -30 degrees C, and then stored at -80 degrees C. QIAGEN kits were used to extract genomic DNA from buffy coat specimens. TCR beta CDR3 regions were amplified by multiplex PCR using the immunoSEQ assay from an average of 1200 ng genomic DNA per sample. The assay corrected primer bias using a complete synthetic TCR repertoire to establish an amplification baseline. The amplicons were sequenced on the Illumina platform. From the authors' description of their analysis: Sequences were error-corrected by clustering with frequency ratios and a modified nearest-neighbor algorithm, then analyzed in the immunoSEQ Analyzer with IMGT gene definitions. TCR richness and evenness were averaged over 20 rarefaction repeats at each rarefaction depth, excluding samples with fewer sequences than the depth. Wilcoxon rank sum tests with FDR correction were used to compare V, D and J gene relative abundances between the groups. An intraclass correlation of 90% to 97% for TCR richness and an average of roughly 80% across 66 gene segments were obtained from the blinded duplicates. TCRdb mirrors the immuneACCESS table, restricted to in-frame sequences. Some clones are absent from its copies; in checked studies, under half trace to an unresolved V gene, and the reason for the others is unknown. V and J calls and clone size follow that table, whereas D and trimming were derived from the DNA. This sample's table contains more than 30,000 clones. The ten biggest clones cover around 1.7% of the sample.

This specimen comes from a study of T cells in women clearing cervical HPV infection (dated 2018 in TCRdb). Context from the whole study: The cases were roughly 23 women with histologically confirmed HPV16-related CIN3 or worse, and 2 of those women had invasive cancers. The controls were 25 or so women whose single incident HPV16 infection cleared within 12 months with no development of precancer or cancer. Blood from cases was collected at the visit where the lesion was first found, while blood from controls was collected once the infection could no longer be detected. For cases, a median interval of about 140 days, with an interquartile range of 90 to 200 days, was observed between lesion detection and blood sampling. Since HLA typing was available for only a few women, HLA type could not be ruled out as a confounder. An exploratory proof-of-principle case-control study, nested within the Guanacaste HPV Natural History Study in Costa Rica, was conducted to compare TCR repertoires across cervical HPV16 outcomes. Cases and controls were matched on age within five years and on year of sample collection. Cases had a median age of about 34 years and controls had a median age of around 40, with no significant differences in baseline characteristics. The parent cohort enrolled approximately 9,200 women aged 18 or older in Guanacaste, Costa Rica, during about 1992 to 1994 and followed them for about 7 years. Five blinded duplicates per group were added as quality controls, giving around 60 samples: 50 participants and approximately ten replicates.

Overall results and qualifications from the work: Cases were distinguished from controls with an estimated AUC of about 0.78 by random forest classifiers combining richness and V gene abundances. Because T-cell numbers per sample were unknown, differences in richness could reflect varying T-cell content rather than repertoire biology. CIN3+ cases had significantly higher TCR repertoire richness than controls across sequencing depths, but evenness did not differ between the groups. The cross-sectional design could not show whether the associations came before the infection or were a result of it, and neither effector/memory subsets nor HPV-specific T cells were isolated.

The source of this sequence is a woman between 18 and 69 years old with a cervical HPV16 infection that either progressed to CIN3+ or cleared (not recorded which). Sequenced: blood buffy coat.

CDR3 bases read: TGTGCCAGTAGAACAGGGAGAGGGCAGCCC. Its amino acids are CASRTGRGQP. The complete CDR3 protein is CASRTGRGQPQHF. The sequence joins TRBV19 to TRBJ1-5; the D gene is perhaps TRBD1, from 6 matching bases. Sequencing ends 3 residues short of the CDR3 end; the germline J gene provides the rest. The CDR3, cysteine through phenylalanine, is 13 amino acids long. Sequencing covers 30 bases of the CDR3, shown here with the frame starting at base 1. The germline V gene (reference sequence) provides CDR1 LNHDA and CDR2 SQIVND. V gives up 6 bases and J gives up 7 bases, and the segment between their germline ends measures 13 bases.